This record looks at one T cell receptor beta chain sequence and its context. Its antigen is unidentified. This record belongs to a study of cytotoxic CD8 clonotypes in ibrutinib-treated CLL. Study-wide points: The clonality rise at ibrutinib response reflected private clonotype expansion. Increased clonality at ibrutinib response gave way to a return toward baseline at progression. Exceeding age-matched healthy donors, baseline clonality also tracked the counts of circulating CD8+ T cells.

The repertoire was sequenced with immunoSEQ multiplex PCR; TCRdb's copy has only in-frame clones and lacks some. The sample contains 250,000 to 350,000 clones, roughly three quarters of which appear only once. The germline V gene encodes CDR1 SGHDN and CDR2 FVKESK. This CDR3 is 11 amino acids long. V was shortened by 1 base and J by 5 bases, with 2 bases between the two germline ends. Sequencing was performed on PBMCs, taken at disease progression, from a patient treated with ibrutinib. The V gene is TRBV14, the J gene TRBJ2-5, with D hard to call. The clonotype originates from a human donor with chronic lymphocytic leukemia. The CDR3 nucleotides read TGTGCCAGCAGCCAAGCGGAGACCCAGTACTTC. This encodes CASSQAETQYF.